This is a list of T cell receptor beta chains from one sample in a study of control samples from healthy donors and cancer patients. Clones were read by immunoSEQ multiplex PCR, and TCRdb kept only the in-frame ones, dropping some. In the table there are around 180,000 clones, about 86% of which are singletons. The material sequenced was blood. The receptor source for this set is a woman in her twenties or thirties in good health. Both conserved end residues are part of each CDR3. Fields, in order: V gene, clone size, J gene, D gene, CDR3 DNA, CDR3 protein. D genes are given only for firm matches. Size values are once, few and many counts, or a class for expanded clones, and some rows have none.

v_call: TRBV19
clone_size: few
j_call: TRBJ1-1
d_call: -
cdr3_nt: TGTGCCAGTAGAATAGGTGCTCGCGGACCCCCTGAAGCTTTCTTT
cdr3_aa: CASRIGARGPPEAFF

v_call: TRBV27
clone_size: -
j_call: TRBJ1-2
d_call: -
cdr3_nt: TGTGCCAGCAGTTTGGCGGGGAGTGGCTACACCTTC
cdr3_aa: CASSLAGSGYTF

v_call: TRBV27
clone_size: -
j_call: TRBJ2-7
d_call: TRBD2
cdr3_nt: TGTGCCAGCAGTTTAACGGGAGGGCCTCCGGCGTTGGGCGAGCAGTACTTC
cdr3_aa: CASSLTGGPPALGEQYF

v_call: TRBV11-2
clone_size: -
j_call: TRBJ1-5
d_call: TRBD1
cdr3_nt: TGTGCCAGCAGCTTAGGACAGGGGGATCAGCCCCAGCATTTT
cdr3_aa: CASSLGQGDQPQHF

v_call: TRBV19
clone_size: -
j_call: TRBJ1-5
d_call: TRBD1
cdr3_nt: TGTGCCAGTAGTCAAAAAACAGGGGATTTTCTTAGCAATCAGCCCCAGCATTTT
cdr3_aa: CASSQKTGDFLSNQPQHF

v_call: TRBV5-1
clone_size: -
j_call: TRBJ2-2
d_call: -
cdr3_nt: TGCGCCAGCAGCTTGCGGGGATCCCGGGGCGGGGAGCTGTTTTTT
cdr3_aa: CASSLRGSRGGELFF

v_call: TRBV7-8
clone_size: -
j_call: TRBJ1-3
d_call: -
cdr3_nt: TGTGCCAGCAGCTCGGGACCGACCTCTGGAAACACCATATATTTT
cdr3_aa: CASSSGPTSGNTIYF

v_call: TRBV20-1
clone_size: -
j_call: TRBJ1-2
d_call: TRBD1
cdr3_nt: TGCAGTGCTAGTCCAGGGGGCGGGGGCTACACCTTC
cdr3_aa: CSASPGGGGYTF

v_call: TRBV5-5
clone_size: -
j_call: TRBJ2-6
d_call: -
cdr3_nt: TGTGCCAGCAGCTCCCCGGAAGGGGGGGGTGAAGGGGCCAACGTCCTGACTTTC
cdr3_aa: CASSSPEGGGEGANVLTF

v_call: TRBV7-2
clone_size: -
j_call: TRBJ2-1
d_call: TRBD2
cdr3_nt: TGTGCCAGCAGCTCCATAGCGGGAGGGCGGGGGGATGAGCAGTTCTTC
cdr3_aa: CASSSIAGGRGDEQFF

v_call: TRBV5-1
clone_size: -
j_call: TRBJ1-1
d_call: -
cdr3_nt: TGCGCCAGCAGCTCCAATTTCGGCCCGGAAGCTTTCTTT
cdr3_aa: CASSSNFGPEAFF

v_call: TRBV6-6
clone_size: -
j_call: TRBJ2-1
d_call: -
cdr3_nt: TGTGCCACCCAGGAGAGCTCCTACAATGAGCAGTTCTTC
cdr3_aa: CATQESSYNEQFF

v_call: TRBV28
clone_size: -
j_call: TRBJ1-6
d_call: -
cdr3_nt: TGTGCCAGCACCCCCCGACGACGGTCACCCCTCCACTTT
cdr3_aa: CASTPRRRSPLHF

v_call: TRBV3-1/TRBV3-2
clone_size: -
j_call: TRBJ2-3
d_call: -
cdr3_nt: TGTGCCAGCAGCCTCTCCGGGACCGATACGCAGTATTTT
cdr3_aa: CASSLSGTDTQYF

v_call: TRBV24-1
clone_size: many
j_call: TRBJ2-7
d_call: TRBD2
cdr3_nt: TGTGCCACCAGTGAGTTAACTAGCGGTAGCTCCTACGAGCAGTACTTC
cdr3_aa: CATSELTSGSSYEQYF

v_call: TRBV10-3
clone_size: -
j_call: TRBJ2-2
d_call: TRBD2
cdr3_nt: TGTGCCATCAAGACTAGCGCGAACACCGGGGAGCTGTTTTTT
cdr3_aa: CAIKTSANTGELFF

v_call: TRBV30
clone_size: many
j_call: TRBJ1-5
d_call: TRBD1
cdr3_nt: TGTGCCTGGGGCGGACAGGGGAAAACTCAGCCCCAGCATTTT
cdr3_aa: CAWGGQGKTQPQHF

v_call: TRBV5-6
clone_size: -
j_call: TRBJ1-5
d_call: -
cdr3_nt: TGTGCCAGCAGCTTGGGCAACGGTCAGCCCCAGCATTTT
cdr3_aa: CASSLGNGQPQHF

v_call: TRBV20-1
clone_size: -
j_call: TRBJ1-1
d_call: -
cdr3_nt: TGCAGTGCTAGTCCAGCGGACACTGAAGCTTTCTTT
cdr3_aa: CSASPADTEAFF

v_call: TRBV10-3
clone_size: -
j_call: TRBJ1-2
d_call: TRBD1
cdr3_nt: TGTGCCATCAGTGCGACAGGGAACTATGGCTACACCTTC
cdr3_aa: CAISATGNYGYTF

v_call: TRBV24-1
clone_size: -
j_call: TRBJ1-5
d_call: -
cdr3_nt: TGTGCCACCAGTGAAGCAGGGCGTGCAGGTAGCAATCAGCCCCAGCATTTT
cdr3_aa: CATSEAGRAGSNQPQHF

v_call: TRBV4-1
clone_size: -
j_call: TRBJ1-2
d_call: -
cdr3_nt: TGCGCCAGCAGCCAAGATCTTCGGGGGGCGCCCCTCGGTGGCTACACCTTC
cdr3_aa: CASSQDLRGAPLGGYTF

v_call: TRBV4-1
clone_size: -
j_call: TRBJ1-1
d_call: -
cdr3_nt: TGCGCCAGCAGCCAGCCCCCAGGGGATGAAGCTTTCTTT
cdr3_aa: CASSQPPGDEAFF

v_call: TRBV9
clone_size: -
j_call: TRBJ2-5
d_call: -
cdr3_nt: TGTGCCAGCAGCGTAGTGGAAGAGACCCAGTACTTC
cdr3_aa: CASSVVEETQYF

v_call: TRBV2
clone_size: -
j_call: TRBJ2-2
d_call: TRBD1
cdr3_nt: TGTGCCAGCAGACCCGGGACAGGGCGCACCGGGGAGCTGTTTTTT
cdr3_aa: CASRPGTGRTGELFF

v_call: TRBV5-1
clone_size: -
j_call: TRBJ1-4
d_call: -
cdr3_nt: TGCGCCAGCAGCTTGCTGACAGATCGAAAGGAAAAACTGTTTTTT
cdr3_aa: CASSLLTDRKEKLFF

v_call: TRBV5-6
clone_size: -
j_call: TRBJ2-2
d_call: TRBD2
cdr3_nt: TGTGCCAGCAGCTTTGGCCTAGCGGACACCGGGGAGCTGTTTTTT
cdr3_aa: CASSFGLADTGELFF

v_call: TRBV15
clone_size: -
j_call: TRBJ2-5
d_call: TRBD1
cdr3_nt: TGTGCCACCAGCAGCACCTCGACAGGGTTCGAGACCCAGTACTTC
cdr3_aa: CATSSTSTGFETQYF

v_call: TRBV24-1
clone_size: -
j_call: TRBJ2-2
d_call: -
cdr3_nt: TGTGCCACCAGCAGAACCCAGGGTCCCGGGGAGCTGTTTTTT
cdr3_aa: CATSRTQGPGELFF

v_call: TRBV12-3/TRBV12-4
clone_size: -
j_call: TRBJ2-7
d_call: -
cdr3_nt: TGTGCCAGCAGCCTCTCCAACTACGAGCAGTACTTC
cdr3_aa: CASSLSNYEQYF

v_call: TRBV19
clone_size: -
j_call: TRBJ2-3
d_call: -
cdr3_nt: TGTGCCAGTAGCCACTTGTCCGGGGGCACAGATACGCAGTATTTT
cdr3_aa: CASSHLSGGTDTQYF

v_call: TRBV30
clone_size: -
j_call: TRBJ1-3
d_call: -
cdr3_nt: TGTGCCTGGAGTGGTATTGGGGAGGGTAGTGGAAACACCATATATTTT
cdr3_aa: CAWSGIGEGSGNTIYF

v_call: TRBV20-1
clone_size: -
j_call: TRBJ1-3
d_call: -
cdr3_nt: TGCAGTGCTAGTAAGCCCGCTGGAAACACCATATATTTT
cdr3_aa: CSASKPAGNTIYF

v_call: TRBV4-1
clone_size: -
j_call: TRBJ1-3
d_call: -
cdr3_nt: TGCGCCAGCAGCCAAGACCGACGCGCCATATATTTT
cdr3_aa: CASSQDRRAIYF

v_call: TRBV6-1
clone_size: once
j_call: TRBJ1-2
d_call: -
cdr3_nt: TGTGCCAGCAGTGAAGGACGGGCATGGAATCCTAACTATGGCTACACCTTC
cdr3_aa: CASSEGRAWNPNYGYTF

v_call: TRBV6-2/TRBV6-3
clone_size: -
j_call: TRBJ1-1
d_call: TRBD1
cdr3_nt: TGTGCCAGCAGTTCTGGGACAGGCTATTGGAACACTGAAGCTTTCTTT
cdr3_aa: CASSSGTGYWNTEAFF

v_call: TRBV5-4
clone_size: -
j_call: TRBJ2-3
d_call: -
cdr3_nt: TGTGCCAGCAGCTTGGGGGCGGTTTCTAGCACAGATACGCAGTATTTT
cdr3_aa: CASSLGAVSSTDTQYF

v_call: TRBV5-1
clone_size: -
j_call: TRBJ2-1
d_call: -
cdr3_nt: TGCGCCAGCACTCGGCAAGGCAACAATGAGCAGTTCTTC
cdr3_aa: CASTRQGNNEQFF

v_call: TRBV6-6
clone_size: -
j_call: TRBJ2-3
d_call: -
cdr3_nt: TGTGCCAGCGGTTTAGGAGTTGGGGATACGCAGTATTTT
cdr3_aa: CASGLGVGDTQYF

v_call: TRBV28
clone_size: -
j_call: TRBJ1-1
d_call: -
cdr3_nt: TGTGCCAGCAGCCCTTTGATGGAGACTGAAGCTTTCTTT
cdr3_aa: CASSPLMETEAFF

v_call: TRBV28
clone_size: -
j_call: TRBJ1-1
d_call: -
cdr3_nt: TGTGCCAGCAGTTTAACCGCCGGGGGGGCGCCTGAAGCTTTCTTT
cdr3_aa: CASSLTAGGAPEAFF

v_call: TRBV19
clone_size: -
j_call: TRBJ1-2
d_call: -
cdr3_nt: TGTGCCAGTAGTACCCCTCTTAGGTGGGGGGCTGGAGAGGGCTACACCTTC
cdr3_aa: CASSTPLRWGAGEGYTF

v_call: TRBV5-4
clone_size: -
j_call: TRBJ2-7
d_call: -
cdr3_nt: TGTGCCAGCAGCCCAGGTGGGGGCAGAAGCTCCTACGAGCAGTACTTC
cdr3_aa: CASSPGGGRSSYEQYF

v_call: TRBV30
clone_size: -
j_call: TRBJ1-2
d_call: -
cdr3_nt: TGTGCCTGGAGTGTACGGCAGCTTACAGGCTACACCTTC
cdr3_aa: CAWSVRQLTGYTF

v_call: TRBV29-1
clone_size: -
j_call: TRBJ1-2
d_call: TRBD1
cdr3_nt: TGCAGCGCTGAGGGGGACAGGGATGGCTACACCTTC
cdr3_aa: CSAEGDRDGYTF

v_call: TRBV6-5
clone_size: -
j_call: TRBJ2-1
d_call: TRBD1
cdr3_nt: TGTGCCAGCACCGGGACAGGGAGGATTGGCAATGAGCAGTTCTTC
cdr3_aa: CASTGTGRIGNEQFF

v_call: TRBV7-6
clone_size: once
j_call: TRBJ2-1
d_call: -
cdr3_nt: TGTGCCAGCAGCTTATTGGTCACCTCCTACAATGAGCAGTTCTTC
cdr3_aa: CASSLLVTSYNEQFF

v_call: TRBV19
clone_size: -
j_call: TRBJ2-2
d_call: TRBD1
cdr3_nt: TGTGCCAGTAGGATGGGACAGGGGGCAATCTCCTTCGGGGAGCTGTTTTTT
cdr3_aa: CASRMGQGAISFGELFF

v_call: TRBV14
clone_size: -
j_call: TRBJ1-5
d_call: -
cdr3_nt: TGTGCCAGCAGCCAAGATAGCAATCAGCCCCAGCATTTT
cdr3_aa: CASSQDSNQPQHF

v_call: TRBV5-4
clone_size: -
j_call: TRBJ1-2
d_call: -
cdr3_nt: TGTGCCAGCAGCCCCGGACAGCGGGCTTATGGCTACACCTTC
cdr3_aa: CASSPGQRAYGYTF

v_call: TRBV19
clone_size: -
j_call: TRBJ2-1
d_call: TRBD1
cdr3_nt: TGTGCCAGTAGTAGCTCAGGGGGTGAGCAGTTCTTC
cdr3_aa: CASSSSGGEQFF

v_call: TRBV2
clone_size: few
j_call: TRBJ1-5
d_call: -
cdr3_nt: TGTGCCAGCAGTGCTGAAGACGGATTCAATCAGCCCCAGCATTTT
cdr3_aa: CASSAEDGFNQPQHF

v_call: TRBV2
clone_size: -
j_call: TRBJ1-1
d_call: -
cdr3_nt: TGTGCCAGCAGTTCCCCCCTCGGGACGGATGAAGCTTTCTTT
cdr3_aa: CASSSPLGTDEAFF

v_call: TRBV19
clone_size: -
j_call: TRBJ2-2
d_call: -
cdr3_nt: TGTGCCAGTAGTATAAAGCGGCACACCGGGGAGCTGTTTTTT
cdr3_aa: CASSIKRHTGELFF

v_call: TRBV18
clone_size: -
j_call: TRBJ1-1
d_call: -
cdr3_nt: TGTGCCAGCTCACCACAAGGGGGGATGGCTGAAGCTTTCTTT
cdr3_aa: CASSPQGGMAEAFF

v_call: TRBV5-6
clone_size: -
j_call: TRBJ1-1
d_call: -
cdr3_nt: TGTGCCAGCAGCTTCTTCTTATTGAACACTGAAGCTTTCTTT
cdr3_aa: CASSFFLLNTEAFF

v_call: TRBV5-5
clone_size: -
j_call: TRBJ2-7
d_call: -
cdr3_nt: TGTGCCAGCAGCTTGGCCAGGGGGGAATCGGGCGAGCAGTACTTC
cdr3_aa: CASSLARGESGEQYF

v_call: TRBV30
clone_size: few
j_call: TRBJ1-3
d_call: TRBD1
cdr3_nt: TGTGCCTGGCAGGACAGGACAGCTGGAAACACCATATATTTT
cdr3_aa: CAWQDRTAGNTIYF

v_call: TRBV6-5
clone_size: -
j_call: TRBJ2-3
d_call: TRBD2
cdr3_nt: TGTGCCAGCACTTACGGGAGGGGTGGCACAGATACGCAGTATTTT
cdr3_aa: CASTYGRGGTDTQYF

v_call: TRBV19
clone_size: -
j_call: TRBJ1-1
d_call: -
cdr3_nt: TGTGCCAGTAGTATAGAGGCAGGGGACCTCAGGAACACTGAAGCTTTCTTT
cdr3_aa: CASSIEAGDLRNTEAFF